These 5 T cell receptor beta chains came from one sample sequenced in a study of radiation and T cells in renal cell carcinoma. Produced via immunoSEQ multiplex PCR; TCRdb's table is partial and in-frame only. The table lists around 140,000 clones, about 88% of them singletons, with less than 20% in the top ten. Time point here: blood 4 weeks post-SBRT, at nephrectomy. Treatment reported: 15 Gy SBRT to primary tumor, nephrectomy 4 weeks later. Sequencing was performed on blood, taken from a patient whose treatment included radiotherapy and nephrectomy. The receptors derive from a woman between 45 and 60 years old with renal cell carcinoma.

This rearrangement joins TRBV11-2 to TRBJ1-2, with a weak D call TRBD1 (5 bases). The CDR3 contains 14 residues. The V gene's germline CDR1 is SGHAT and CDR2 FQNNGV. With 0 bases removed from V and 3 bases from J, the gap between germline ends came to 8 bases. The DNA of the CDR3 is TGTGCCAGCAGCTTAGATACGGGGGACTATGGCTACACCTTC. Residues: CASSLDTGDYGYTF.

This clone was observed a single time. V and J are TRBV6-5 and TRBJ1-2, with D maybe TRBD1 (5 bases). The V gene's germline CDR1 is MNHEY and CDR2 SVGAGI. The V gene lost 2 bases and the J gene lost 4 bases, with 17 bases spanning the gap. CDR3 size: 16 residues. CDR3: CASSYGNQGASYGYTF. The CDR3 DNA reads TGTGCCAGCAGTTACGGGAATCAGGGTGCGAGCTATGGCTACACCTTC.

For the CDR3, the DNA is TGTGCCAGCAGCATAGGGACAAGGGGAGAGACCCAGTACTTC. This encodes CASSIGTRGETQYF. V and J are TRBV11-2 and TRBJ2-5; D is perhaps TRBD1 (6 bases). The germline V and J ends were trimmed by 5 bases and 4 bases, with 14 bases remaining between them. There are 14 residues in the CDR3. Germline loops: CDR1 SGHAT, CDR2 FQNNGV.

This chain uses TRBV19 with TRBJ1-3; D is ambiguous. The CDR3 runs 14 residues. Trimming pared 4 bases from V and 0 bases from J, leaving 7 bases between. Looked up from germline, CDR1 is LNHDA and CDR2 is SQIVND (reference sequence). CDR3: CASSKVFSGNTIYF. DNA of the CDR3: TGTGCCAGTAGTAAAGTATTCTCTGGAAACACCATATATTTT. The full variable domain, rest sourced from reference TRBV19 and TRBJ1-3, is DGGITQSPKYLFRKEGQNVTLSCEQNLNHDAMYWYRQDPGQGLRLIYYSQIVNDFQKGDIAEGYSVSREKKESFPLTVTSAQKNPTAFYLCASSKVFSGNTIYFGEGSWLTVV.

This chain links TRBV7-6 with TRBJ2-5, with D possibly TRBD2 on 7 matching bases. Germline CDR1 and CDR2: SGHVS and FNYEAQ. CDR3 length: 16 amino acids. V lost 5 bases and J lost 5, with 21 bases in between. The CDR3: CASSPRGGQAWETQYF. The CDR3 nucleotides are TGTGCCAGCAGCCCACGCGGGGGCCAAGCATGGGAGACCCAGTACTTC.